This T cell receptor beta chain was retrieved from a study of TIL therapy for anti-PD-1-resistant metastatic lung cancer. As for the study in general: Most patients had lung adenocarcinoma.

Described time point: pre-treatment sample, taken before nivolumab and TIL therapy. Most excised metastases sampled were pleural nodules or supraclavicular lymph nodes. CDR3 length: 15 residues. V lost 2 bases, J lost 1 base, and 11 bases lay in between. CDR1 is SGHVS, CDR2 FQNEAQ, per germline. This was the immunoSEQ v3 assay. The table came from immunoSEQ multiplex PCR; TCRdb's copy has only in-frame clones and leaves some out. The sample holds some 8,100 clones, approximately 73% seen once. The input for sequencing was tumor tissue, taken at baseline. The receptor was derived from a person aged 25 to 80 with non-small cell lung cancer. The chain links TRBV7-8 to TRBJ1-1; the D is unclear. The CDR3 protein is CASSLFRAANTEAFF. For the CDR3, the DNA is TGTGCCAGCAGCTTATTTAGGGCGGCGAACACTGAAGCTTTCTTT.